This T cell receptor (beta chain) comes out of a study of cytomegalovirus exposure and HLA in healthy donors. Study background: Earlier sequencing of 150 million to 200 million T cells yielded about 120 million unique TCR beta sequences.

The study, taken as a whole, reports: Rarity marked most TCR sequences, yet some public TCRs occurred in many donors. 16,951 TCR beta sequences were associated with HLA alleles at 0.05 false discovery rate in a later analysis.

Germline V gives CDR1 LNHDA, CDR2 SQIVND (reference sequence). CDR3 length: 15 residues. V lost 6 bases to trimming and J lost 5 bases; unmatched junction nucleotides: 9. Concerning this clone: The antigen is unknown.

The primer mix had 60 Vbeta and 13 Jbeta primers. In the original workflow: Tens of millions of unique TCR beta chains, about 12 million shared, were counted in a later analysis. Some clones are missing from TCRdb's copy, which holds only in-frame ones; the method was immunoSEQ multiplex PCR. V, J and clone size reflect that table, while D and trimming were determined from the DNA. There are 100,000 to 150,000 clones in the sample; roughly four fifths occur only once, and roughly 6.1% lies in the top ten. Sequencing input: PBMCs. This clonotype was obtained from a woman in her 40s in good health and CMV-seronegative. The J gene is TRBJ1-4, the V gene TRBV19, with TRBD1 identical over 7 bases. The CDR3 coding sequence is TGTGCCAGTAGACGCTCCGGGACAGAAAATGAAAAACTGTTTTTT. Amino acids: CASRRSGTENEKLFF.